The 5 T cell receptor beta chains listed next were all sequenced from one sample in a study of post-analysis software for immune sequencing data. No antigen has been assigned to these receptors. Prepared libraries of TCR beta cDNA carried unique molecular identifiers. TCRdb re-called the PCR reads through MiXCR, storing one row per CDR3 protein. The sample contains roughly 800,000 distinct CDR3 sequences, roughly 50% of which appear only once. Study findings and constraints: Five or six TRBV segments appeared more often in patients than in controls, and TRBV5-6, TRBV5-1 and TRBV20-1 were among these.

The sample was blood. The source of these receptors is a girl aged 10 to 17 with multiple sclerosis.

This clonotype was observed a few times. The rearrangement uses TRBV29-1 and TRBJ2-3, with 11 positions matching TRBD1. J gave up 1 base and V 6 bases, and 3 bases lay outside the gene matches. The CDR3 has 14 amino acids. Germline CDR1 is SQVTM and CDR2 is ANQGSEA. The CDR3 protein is CSVGQGVGTDTQYF. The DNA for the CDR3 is TGCAGCGTGGGACAGGGGGTCGGCACAGATACGCAGTATTTT.

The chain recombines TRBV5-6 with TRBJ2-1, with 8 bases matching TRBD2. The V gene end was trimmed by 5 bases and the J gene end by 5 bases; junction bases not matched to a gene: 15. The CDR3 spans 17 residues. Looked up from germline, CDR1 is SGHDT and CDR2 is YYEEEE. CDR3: CASRKPGLENKNNEQFF. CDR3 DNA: TGTGCCAGCAGGAAACCGGGACTAGAAAACAAAAACAATGAGCAGTTCTTC.

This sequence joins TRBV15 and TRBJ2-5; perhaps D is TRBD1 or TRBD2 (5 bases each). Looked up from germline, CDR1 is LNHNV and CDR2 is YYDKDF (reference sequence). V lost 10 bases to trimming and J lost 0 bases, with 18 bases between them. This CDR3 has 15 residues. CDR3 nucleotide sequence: TGTGCCAGCTCCGGGGCTACCGAGTACCAAGAGACCCAGTACTTC. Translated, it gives CASSGATEYQETQYF. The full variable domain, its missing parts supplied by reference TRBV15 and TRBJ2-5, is DAMVIQNPRYQVTQFGKPVTLSCSQTLNHNVMYWYQQKSSQAPKLLFHYYDKDFNNEADTPDNFQSRRPNTSFCFLDIRSPGLGDTAMYLCASSGATEYQETQYFGPGTRLLVL.

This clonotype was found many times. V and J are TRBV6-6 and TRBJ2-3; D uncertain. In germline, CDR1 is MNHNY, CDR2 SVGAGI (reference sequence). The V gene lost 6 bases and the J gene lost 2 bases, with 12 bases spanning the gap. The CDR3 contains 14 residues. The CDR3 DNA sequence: TGTGCCAGCAGCCACTGGGCAGACACAGATACGCAGTATTTT. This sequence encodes CASSHWADTDTQYF.

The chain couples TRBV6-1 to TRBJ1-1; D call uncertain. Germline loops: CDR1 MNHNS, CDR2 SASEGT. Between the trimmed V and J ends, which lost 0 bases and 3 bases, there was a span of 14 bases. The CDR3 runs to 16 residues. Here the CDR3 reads CASSEAQIGTHTEAFF. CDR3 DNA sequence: TGTGCCAGCAGTGAAGCGCAAATCGGCACGCACACTGAAGCTTTCTTT.